The source of this TCR beta chain is a study of graft-versus-host responses after intestinal transplantation. Across the whole study: Grafts that recipients had were multivisceral, liver-intestinal, or isolated intestinal transplants. Regarding the study as a whole: Circulating GvH clones peaking coincided with falling HvG clones soon after transplant. Researchers found GvH clones in recipient marrow, and some showed up first in ileum or blood.

Some clones are missing from TCRdb's copy, which holds only in-frame ones; the method was immunoSEQ multiplex PCR. The data hold roughly 15,000 clones, with around 38% observed a single time. The reaction was completed, and proliferating CFSE-low CD3+CD4+ and CD3+CD8+ responders were then sorted. Looked up from germline, CDR1 is MNHNS and CDR2 is SASEGT. This CDR3 is built from 13 residues. With 5 bases removed from V and 3 bases from J, the gap between germline ends came to 11 bases. This clone has just a few counts. The chain is built from TRBV6-1 and TRBJ2-7; TRBD1 is a possible D gene (6 bases). The receptor comes from a human patient who received an intestinal transplant. The source was alloreactive CD4+ T cells from a mixed lymphocyte reaction culture, collected before intestinal transplant. The subset denotes: CFSE-low proliferating T cells sorted from roughly six-day pre-transplant mixed lymphocyte reaction (GvH or HvG direction). The CDR3 coding sequence is TGTGCCAGCAGTCCTACAGGGAACTACGAGCAGTACTTC. Translation: CASSPTGNYEQYF.